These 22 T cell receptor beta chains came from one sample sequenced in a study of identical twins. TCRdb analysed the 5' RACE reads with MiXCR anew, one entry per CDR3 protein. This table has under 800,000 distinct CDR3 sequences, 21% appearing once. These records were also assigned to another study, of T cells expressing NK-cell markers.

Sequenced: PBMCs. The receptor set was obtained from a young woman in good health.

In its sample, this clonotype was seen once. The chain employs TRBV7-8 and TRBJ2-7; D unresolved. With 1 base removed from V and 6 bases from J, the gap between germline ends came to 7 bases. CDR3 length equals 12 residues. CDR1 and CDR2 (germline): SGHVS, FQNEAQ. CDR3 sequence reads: CASSLGMSEQYF. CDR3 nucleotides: TGTGCCAGCAGCTTAGGCATGAGCGAGCAGTACTTC.

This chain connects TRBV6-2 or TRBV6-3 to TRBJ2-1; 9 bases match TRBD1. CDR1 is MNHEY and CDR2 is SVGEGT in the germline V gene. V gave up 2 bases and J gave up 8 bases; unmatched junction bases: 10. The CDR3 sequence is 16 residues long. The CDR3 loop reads CASSYAGTGIRDEQFF. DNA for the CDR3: TGTGCCAGCAGTTACGCCGGGACAGGGATTAGGGATGAGCAGTTCTTC.

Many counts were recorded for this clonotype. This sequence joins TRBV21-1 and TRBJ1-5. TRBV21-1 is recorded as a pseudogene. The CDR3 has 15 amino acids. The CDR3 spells CASSKERRAGRPQHF. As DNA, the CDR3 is TGTGCCAGCAGCAAAGAACGCAGGGCGGGAAGGCCCCAGCATTTT.

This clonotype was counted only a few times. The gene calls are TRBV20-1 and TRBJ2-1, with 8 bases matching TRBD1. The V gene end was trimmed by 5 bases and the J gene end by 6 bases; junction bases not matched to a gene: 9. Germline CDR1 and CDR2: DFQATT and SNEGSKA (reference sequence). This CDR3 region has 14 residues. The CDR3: CSALQGVHRNEQFF. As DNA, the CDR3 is TGCAGTGCTTTACAGGGGGTTCATCGCAATGAGCAGTTCTTC.

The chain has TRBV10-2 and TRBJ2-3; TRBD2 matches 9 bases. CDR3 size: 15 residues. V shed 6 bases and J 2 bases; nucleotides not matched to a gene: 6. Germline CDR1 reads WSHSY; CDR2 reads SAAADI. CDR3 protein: CASRMGLAFTDTQYF. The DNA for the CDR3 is TGCGCCAGCAGGATGGGACTAGCATTCACAGATACGCAGTATTTT.

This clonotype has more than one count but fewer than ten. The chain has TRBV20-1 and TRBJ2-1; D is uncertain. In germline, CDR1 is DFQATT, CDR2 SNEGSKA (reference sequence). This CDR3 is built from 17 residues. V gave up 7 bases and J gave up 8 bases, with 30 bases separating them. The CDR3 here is CSGRRRANKLNSDEQFF. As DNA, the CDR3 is TGCAGTGGAAGAAGGCGTGCCAATAAGCTTAATAGTGATGAGCAGTTCTTC.

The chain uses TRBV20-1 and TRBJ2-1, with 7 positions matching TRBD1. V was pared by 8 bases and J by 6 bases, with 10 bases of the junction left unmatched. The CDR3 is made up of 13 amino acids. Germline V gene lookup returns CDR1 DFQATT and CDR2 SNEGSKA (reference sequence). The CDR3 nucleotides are TGCAGTAAAGCTGACCGGGACAGCAATGAGCAGTTCTTC. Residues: CSKADRDSNEQFF.

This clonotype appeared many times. The CDR3 DNA reads TGTGCCAGCAGTCCAAGGGTTTACAATGAGCAGTTCTTC. Amino acid sequence: CASSPRVYNEQFF. The chain couples TRBV12-3 or TRBV12-4 to TRBJ2-1, with no clear D. V was cut by 5 bases and J by 4 bases, with 9 bases left in between. The CDR3 has 13 residues.

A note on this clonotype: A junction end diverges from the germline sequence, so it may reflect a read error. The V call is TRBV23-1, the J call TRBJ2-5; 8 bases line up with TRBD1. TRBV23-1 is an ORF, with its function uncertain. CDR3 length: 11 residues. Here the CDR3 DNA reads TGTCTTGAACAGGGGGAAGAGACCCAGTACTTC. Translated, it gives CLEQGEETQYF.

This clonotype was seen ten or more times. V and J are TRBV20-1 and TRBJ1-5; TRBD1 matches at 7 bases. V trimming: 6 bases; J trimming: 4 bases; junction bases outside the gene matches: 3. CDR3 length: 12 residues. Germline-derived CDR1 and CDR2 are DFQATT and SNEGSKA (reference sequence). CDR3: CSATTGNQPQHF. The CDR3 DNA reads TGCAGTGCCACGACAGGGAATCAGCCCCAGCATTTT.

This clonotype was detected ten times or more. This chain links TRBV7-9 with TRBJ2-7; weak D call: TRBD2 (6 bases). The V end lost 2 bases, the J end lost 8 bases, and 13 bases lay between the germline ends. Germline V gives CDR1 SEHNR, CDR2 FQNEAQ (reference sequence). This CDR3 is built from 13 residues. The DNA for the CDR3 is TGTGCCAGCAGCTTACTCTCGGAGGGTCAGCAGTACTTC. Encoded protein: CASSLLSEGQQYF.

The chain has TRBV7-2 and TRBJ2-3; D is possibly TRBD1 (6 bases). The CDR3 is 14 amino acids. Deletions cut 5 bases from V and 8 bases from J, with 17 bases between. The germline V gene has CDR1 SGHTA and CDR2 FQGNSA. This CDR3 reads CASSGQQGPGTQYF. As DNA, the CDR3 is TGTGCCAGCAGCGGTCAACAGGGTCCGGGTACGCAGTATTTT. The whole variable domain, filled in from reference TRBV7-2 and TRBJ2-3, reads GAGVSQSPSNKVTEKGKDVELRCDPISGHTALYWYRQSLGQGLEFLIYFQGNSAPDKSGLPSDRFSAERTGGSVSTLTIQRTQQEDSAVYLCASSGQQGPGTQYFGPGTRLTVL.

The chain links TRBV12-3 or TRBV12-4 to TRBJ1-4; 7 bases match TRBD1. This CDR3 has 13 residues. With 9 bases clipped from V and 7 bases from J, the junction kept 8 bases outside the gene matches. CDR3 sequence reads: CASNRGLSEKLFF. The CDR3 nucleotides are TGTGCCAGTAACAGGGGTCTTTCTGAAAAACTGTTTTTT.

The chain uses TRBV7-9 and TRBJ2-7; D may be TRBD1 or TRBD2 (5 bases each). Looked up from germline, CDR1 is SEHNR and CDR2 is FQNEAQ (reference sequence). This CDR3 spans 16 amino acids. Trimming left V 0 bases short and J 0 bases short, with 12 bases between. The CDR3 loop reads CASSLALGDFSYEQYF. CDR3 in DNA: TGTGCCAGCAGCTTAGCGCTGGGGGATTTCTCCTACGAGCAGTACTTC.

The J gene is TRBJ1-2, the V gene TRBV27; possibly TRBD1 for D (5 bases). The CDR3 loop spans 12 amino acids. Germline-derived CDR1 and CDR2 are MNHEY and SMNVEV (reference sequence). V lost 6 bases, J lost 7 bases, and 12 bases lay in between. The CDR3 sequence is CASSGQGSGYTF. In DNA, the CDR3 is TGTGCCAGCAGCGGTCAGGGAAGTGGCTACACCTTC.

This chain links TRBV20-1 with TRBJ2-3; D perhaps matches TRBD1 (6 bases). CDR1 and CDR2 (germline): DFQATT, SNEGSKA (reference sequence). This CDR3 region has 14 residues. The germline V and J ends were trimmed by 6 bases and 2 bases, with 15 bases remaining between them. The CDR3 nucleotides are TGCAGTGCCGCGCCCGGACAGTTCACAGATACGCAGTATTTT. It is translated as CSAAPGQFTDTQYF.

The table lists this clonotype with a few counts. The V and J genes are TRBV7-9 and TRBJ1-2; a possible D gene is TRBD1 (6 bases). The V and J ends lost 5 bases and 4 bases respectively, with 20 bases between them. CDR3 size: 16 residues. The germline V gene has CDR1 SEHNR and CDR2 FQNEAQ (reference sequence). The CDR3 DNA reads TGTGCCAGCAGCACAAAGCAGGGGATCCCGGGCTATGGCTACACCTTC. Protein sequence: CASSTKQGIPGYGYTF.

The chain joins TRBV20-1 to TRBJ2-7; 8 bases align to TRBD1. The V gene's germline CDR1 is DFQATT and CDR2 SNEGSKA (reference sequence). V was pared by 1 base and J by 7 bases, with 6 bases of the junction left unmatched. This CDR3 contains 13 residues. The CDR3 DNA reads TGCAGTGCTAGAGGGACAGGGTCGGGGGAGCAGTACTTC. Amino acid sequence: CSARGTGSGEQYF.

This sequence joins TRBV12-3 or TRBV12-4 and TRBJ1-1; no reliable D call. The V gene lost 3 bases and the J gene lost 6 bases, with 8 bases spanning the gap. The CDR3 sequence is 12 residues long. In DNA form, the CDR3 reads TGTGCCAGCAGTTTTCGGGTCGCTGAAGCTTTCTTT. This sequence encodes CASSFRVAEAFF.

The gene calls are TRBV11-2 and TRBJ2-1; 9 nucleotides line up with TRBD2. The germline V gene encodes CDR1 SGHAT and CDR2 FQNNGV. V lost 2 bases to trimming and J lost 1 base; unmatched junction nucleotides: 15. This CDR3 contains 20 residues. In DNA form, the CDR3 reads TGTGCCAGCAGCTTACGTCGAGGCGGGAGGGCCTCGGGATCCTACAATGAGCAGTTCTTC. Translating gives CASSLRRGGRASGSYNEQFF. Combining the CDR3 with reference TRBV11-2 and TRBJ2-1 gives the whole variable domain EAGVAQSPRYKIIEKRQSVAFWCNPISGHATLYWYQQILGQGPKLLIQFQNNGVVDDSQLPKDRFSAERLKGVDSTLKIQPAKLEDSAVYLCASSLRRGGRASGSYNEQFFGPGTRLTVL.

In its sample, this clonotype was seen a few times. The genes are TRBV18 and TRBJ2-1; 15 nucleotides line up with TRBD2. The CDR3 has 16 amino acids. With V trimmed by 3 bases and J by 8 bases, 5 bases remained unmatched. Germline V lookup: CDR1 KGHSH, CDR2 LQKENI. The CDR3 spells CASSPIGTSGRYEQFF. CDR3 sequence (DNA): TGTGCCAGCTCACCTATAGGGACTAGCGGGAGGTATGAGCAGTTCTTC.

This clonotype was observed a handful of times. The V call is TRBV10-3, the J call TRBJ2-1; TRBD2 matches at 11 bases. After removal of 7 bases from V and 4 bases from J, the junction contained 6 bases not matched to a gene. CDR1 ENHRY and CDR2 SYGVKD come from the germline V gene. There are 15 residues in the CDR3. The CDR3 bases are TGTGCCATCATAACGACTAGCGGGATGTACAATGAGCAGTTCTTC. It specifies CAIITTSGMYNEQFF.